The source of this T cell receptor beta chain is a study of T cells in Graves' hyperthyroidism and ophthalmopathy. Broader study findings: Most thyroid clonotypes with frequency above 0.001 were detected in blood.

Amplified TCR beta CDR3 regions came from RNA transcripts. The study used the HTBI primer set for a first-round RT-PCR of the TCR CDR3. MiXCR, applied by TCRdb to the multiplex PCR reads, yields one record per CDR3 protein. The sample records about 560,000 distinct CDR3 sequences, 16% being singletons. The CDR3 has 15 residues. Unmatched junction bases numbered 7, after V lost 6 bases and J lost 2 bases. Germline CDR1 is DFQATT and CDR2 is SNEGSKA (reference sequence). Hyperthyroidism, newly diagnosed and lasting under 2 months, affected patients aged 18 to 65. The authors obtained PBMCs from 7.5 to 10 ml of fresh peripheral blood. Turning to this clonotype: Antigen specificity is unknown.

This chain uses TRBV20-1 with TRBJ2-3; TRBD1 matches at 11 bases. This TCR was sampled from a woman in her late teens or twenties with Graves' hyperthyroidism. Material for sequencing was blood. CDR3 amino acids: CSAEDRGRSTDTQYF. CDR3 in DNA: TGCAGTGCCGAGGACAGGGGGCGTTCCACAGATACGCAGTATTTT.